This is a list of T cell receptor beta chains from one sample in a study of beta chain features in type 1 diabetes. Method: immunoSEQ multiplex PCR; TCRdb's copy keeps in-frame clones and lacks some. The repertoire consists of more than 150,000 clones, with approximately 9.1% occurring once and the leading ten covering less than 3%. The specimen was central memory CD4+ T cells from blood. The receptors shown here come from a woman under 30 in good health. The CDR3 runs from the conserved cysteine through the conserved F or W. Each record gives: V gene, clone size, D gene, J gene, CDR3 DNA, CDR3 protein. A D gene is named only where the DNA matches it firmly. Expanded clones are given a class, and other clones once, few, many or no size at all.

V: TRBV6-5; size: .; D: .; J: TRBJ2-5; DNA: TGTGCCAGCAGTCCTTCGCAAGAGACCCAGTACTTC; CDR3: CASSPSQETQYF
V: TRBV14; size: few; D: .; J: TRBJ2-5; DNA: TGTGCCAGCAGCCAAGATGGAGGCCGGGAGACCCAGTACTTC; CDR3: CASSQDGGRETQYF
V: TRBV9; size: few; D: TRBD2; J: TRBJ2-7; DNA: TGTGCCAGCAGCGTAGGACTAGCGGGGGGTTCTCGAGAGCAGTACTTC; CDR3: CASSVGLAGGSREQYF
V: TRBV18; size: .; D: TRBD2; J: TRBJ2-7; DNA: TGTGCCAGCTCCCGACTAGCGAACTCCTACGAGCAGTACTTC; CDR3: CASSRLANSYEQYF
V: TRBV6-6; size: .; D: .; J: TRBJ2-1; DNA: TGTGCCAGCACAGGGTTGTTTGGCAATGAGCAGTTCTTC; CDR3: CASTGLFGNEQFF
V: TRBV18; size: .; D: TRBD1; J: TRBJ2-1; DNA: TGTGCCAGCAAAGGGACAGGGGCCTACAATGAGCAGTTCTTC; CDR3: CASKGTGAYNEQFF
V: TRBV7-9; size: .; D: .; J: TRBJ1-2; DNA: TGTGCCAGCAGCTTAGCACAGGCTAACTATGGCTACACCTTC; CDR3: CASSLAQANYGYTF
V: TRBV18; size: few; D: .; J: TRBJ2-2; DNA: TGTGCCAGCTCACCGGGGGGAACCGGGGAGCTGTTTTTT; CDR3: CASSPGGTGELFF
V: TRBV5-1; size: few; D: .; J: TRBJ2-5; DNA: TGCGCCAGCTTTGGGGGCACGGGCCAAGAGACCCAGTACTTC; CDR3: CASFGGTGQETQYF
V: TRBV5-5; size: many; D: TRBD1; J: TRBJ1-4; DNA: TGTGCCAGCAGCCTACTAGGGGGCACTAATGAAAAACTGTTTTTT; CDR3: CASSLLGGTNEKLFF
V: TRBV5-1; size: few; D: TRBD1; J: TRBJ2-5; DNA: TGCGCCAGCAGCTTGGTCGGGACAGGGAGAGAGACCCAGTACTTC; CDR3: CASSLVGTGRETQYF
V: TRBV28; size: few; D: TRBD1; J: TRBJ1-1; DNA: TGTGCCACCTGGGACAGGGCAAAGGCTGAAGCTTTCTTT; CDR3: CATWDRAKAEAFF
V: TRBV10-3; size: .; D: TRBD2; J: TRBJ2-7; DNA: TGTGCCATCAGTGAGCCGATGGGACTAGCGGGAGGGCTTGGGCACGAGCAGTACTTC; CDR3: CAISEPMGLAGGLGHEQYF
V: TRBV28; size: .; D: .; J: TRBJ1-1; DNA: TGTGCCAGCAGTTTCCCCTCTGGACACTTGAACACTGAAGCTTTCTTT; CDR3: CASSFPSGHLNTEAFF
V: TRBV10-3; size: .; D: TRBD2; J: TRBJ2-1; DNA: TGTGCCAGCAGTTACAGCGGGAGATCCAATGAGCAGTTCTTC; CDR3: CASSYSGRSNEQFF
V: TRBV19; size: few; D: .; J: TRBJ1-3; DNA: TGTGCCAGTAGTATCCCTCGCTCTGGAAACACCATATATTTT; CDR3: CASSIPRSGNTIYF
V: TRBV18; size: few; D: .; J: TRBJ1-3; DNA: TGTGCCAGCTCACCATCCCCGGCCGGGTCAGGAAACACCATATATTTT; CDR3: CASSPSPAGSGNTIYF
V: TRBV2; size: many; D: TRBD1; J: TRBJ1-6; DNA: TGTGCCAGCAGTGAAGGACAGGGAGCAGGGAGCTCACCCCTCCACTTT; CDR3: CASSEGQGAGSSPLHF
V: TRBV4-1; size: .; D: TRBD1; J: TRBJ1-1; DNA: TGCGCCAGCAGAAAGACAGGGACGATAACTGAAGCTTTCTTT; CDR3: CASRKTGTITEAFF
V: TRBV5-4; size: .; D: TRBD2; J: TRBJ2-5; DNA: TGTGCCAGCAGCTTGGATAGCGGGAGTGAGACCCAGTACTTC; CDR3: CASSLDSGSETQYF
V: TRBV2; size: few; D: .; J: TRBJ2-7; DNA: TGTGCCAGCACCAGACAGACCTACGAGCAGTACTTC; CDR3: CASTRQTYEQYF
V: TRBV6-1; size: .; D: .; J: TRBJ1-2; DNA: TGTGCCAGCAGTGAGGACACCCTCCCGACGGGCTACACCTTC; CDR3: CASSEDTLPTGYTF
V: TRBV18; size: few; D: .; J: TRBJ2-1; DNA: TGTGCCAGCTCACCACAGGGGGCGGGATCCTACAATGAGCAGTTCTTC; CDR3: CASSPQGAGSYNEQFF
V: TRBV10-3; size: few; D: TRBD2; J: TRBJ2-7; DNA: TGTGCCATCAGTGAGTTTTTAGCGGGACCAAACTCCTACGAGCAGTACTTC; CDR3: CAISEFLAGPNSYEQYF
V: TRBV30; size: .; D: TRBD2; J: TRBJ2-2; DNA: TGTGCCTGGAGTTTCGGGACTAGCGGGATTAGGGAGCTGTTTTTT; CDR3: CAWSFGTSGIRELFF
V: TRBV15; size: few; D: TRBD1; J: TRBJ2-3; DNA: TGTGCCACCAGCAGAGATCAGGGGACAGCCACAGATACGCAGTATTTT; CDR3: CATSRDQGTATDTQYF
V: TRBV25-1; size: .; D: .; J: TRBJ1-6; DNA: TGTGCCAGCAGTAAACAGGGTTCCTATAATTCACCCCTCCACTTT; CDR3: CASSKQGSYNSPLHF
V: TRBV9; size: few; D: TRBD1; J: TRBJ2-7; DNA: TGTGCCAGCAGCGTCGCCGGGACAGCAAGCTACGAGCAGTACTTC; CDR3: CASSVAGTASYEQYF
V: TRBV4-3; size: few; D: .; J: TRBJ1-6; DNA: TGCGCCAGCAGCCCCCAACCCGGTAATTCACCCCTCCACTTT; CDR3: CASSPQPGNSPLHF
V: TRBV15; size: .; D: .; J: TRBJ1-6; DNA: TGTGCCACCAGCAGAGATATACGGTCACCCCTCCACTTT; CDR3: CATSRDIRSPLHF
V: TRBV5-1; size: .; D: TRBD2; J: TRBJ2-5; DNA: TGCGCCAGCAGCCCTCTGGAAGCGGGGGAGACCCAGTACTTC; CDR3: CASSPLEAGETQYF
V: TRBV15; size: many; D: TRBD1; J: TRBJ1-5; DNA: TGTGCCACCAGCAGGGGACAGGGGAATCAGCCCCAGCATTTT; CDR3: CATSRGQGNQPQHF
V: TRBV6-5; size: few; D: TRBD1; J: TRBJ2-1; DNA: TGTGCCAGCAGTTACAGGAGGACAGGGGTCGGTGAGCAGTTCTTC; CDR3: CASSYRRTGVGEQFF
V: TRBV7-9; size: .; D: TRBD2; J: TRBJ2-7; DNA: TGTGCCAGCAGCGCTAGCGGGGGCGTGAGCTCCTACGAGCAGTACTTC; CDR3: CASSASGGVSSYEQYF
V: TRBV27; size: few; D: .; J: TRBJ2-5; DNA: TGTGCCAGCAGTAGGAGAGACAGCCAAGAGACCCAGTACTTC; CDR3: CASSRRDSQETQYF
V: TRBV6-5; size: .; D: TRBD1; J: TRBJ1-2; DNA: TGTGCCAGCAACCAAAGACAGGGTGGTGGCTACACCTTC; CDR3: CASNQRQGGGYTF
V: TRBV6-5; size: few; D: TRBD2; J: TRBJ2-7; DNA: TGTGCCATCAGGTCCGTGGGACTAGCGGGGTACGAGCAGTACTTC; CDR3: CAIRSVGLAGYEQYF
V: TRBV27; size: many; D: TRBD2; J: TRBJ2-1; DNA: TGTGCCAGCAGCCTTTACGGGTGGGGACTAGGGGTTGGAGGTGAGCAGTTCTTC; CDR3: CASSLYGWGLGVGGEQFF
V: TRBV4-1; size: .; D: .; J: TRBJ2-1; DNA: TGCGCCAGCAGCCAAGAGCAGGGGCTAGTCAATGAGCAGTTCTTC; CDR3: CASSQEQGLVNEQFF
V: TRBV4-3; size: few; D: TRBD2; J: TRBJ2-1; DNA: TGCGCCAGCAGCCAGGCTAGCGGGGGGGCCCACAATGAGCAGTTCTTC; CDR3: CASSQASGGAHNEQFF
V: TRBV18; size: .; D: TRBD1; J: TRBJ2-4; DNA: TGTGCCAGCTCACCACCGGACAGGGACATTCAGTACTTC; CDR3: CASSPPDRDIQYF
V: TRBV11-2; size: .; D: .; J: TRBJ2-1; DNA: TGTGCCAGCAGCTCCATTTACAATGAGCAGTTCTTC; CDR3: CASSSIYNEQFF
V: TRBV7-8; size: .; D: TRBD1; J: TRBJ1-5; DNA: TGTGCCAGCAGCCCCAACCCACCGACAGGGAACAATTATCAGCCCCAGCATTTT; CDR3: CASSPNPPTGNNYQPQHF
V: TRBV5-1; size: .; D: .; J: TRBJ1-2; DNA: TGCGCCAGCAGCTTGAACGGGGAGGGATATGGCTACACCTTC; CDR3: CASSLNGEGYGYTF
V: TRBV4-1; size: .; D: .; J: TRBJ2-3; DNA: TGCGCCAGCAGCCAAGATTACATTAGCACAGATACGCAGTATTTT; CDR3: CASSQDYISTDTQYF
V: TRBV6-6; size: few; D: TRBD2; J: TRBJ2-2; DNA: TGTGCCACGCTGGGAGGGCGCGGCACCGGGGAGCTGTTTTTT; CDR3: CATLGGRGTGELFF
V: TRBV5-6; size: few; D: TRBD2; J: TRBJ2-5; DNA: TGTGCCAGCAGCTTGGCCCTAGCGGGGGGAGAGACCCAGTACTTC; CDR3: CASSLALAGGETQYF
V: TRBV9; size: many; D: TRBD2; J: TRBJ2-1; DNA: TGTGCCAGCAGCCCTAGCGGGAGTACCTACAATGAGCAGTTCTTC; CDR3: CASSPSGSTYNEQFF
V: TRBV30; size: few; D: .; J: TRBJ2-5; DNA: TGTGCCTGGAGTCCTCCAGGAGAGACCCAGTACTTC; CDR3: CAWSPPGETQYF
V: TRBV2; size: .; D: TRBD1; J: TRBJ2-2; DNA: TGTGCCAGCACCATGATGGGACAGGTCGGCACCGGGGAGCTGTTTTTT; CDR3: CASTMMGQVGTGELFF
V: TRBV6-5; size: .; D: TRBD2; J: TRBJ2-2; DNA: TGTGCCAGCAGTCAAACTAGCGTAGGCACCGGGGAGCTGTTTTTT; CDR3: CASSQTSVGTGELFF
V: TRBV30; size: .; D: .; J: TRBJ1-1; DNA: TGTGCCTGGAGTCCAGGGTTGACGGACACTGAAGCTTTCTTT; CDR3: CAWSPGLTDTEAFF
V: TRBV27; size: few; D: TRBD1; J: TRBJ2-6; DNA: TGTGCCAGCAGCCTGACCGGGACAGGGAGTGGGGCCAACGTCCTGACTTTC; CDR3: CASSLTGTGSGANVLTF
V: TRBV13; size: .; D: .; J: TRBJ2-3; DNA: TGTGCCAGCGGATCAGGTCCACATAGCACAGATACGCAGTATTTT; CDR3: CASGSGPHSTDTQYF
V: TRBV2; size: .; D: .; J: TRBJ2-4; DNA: TGTGCCAGCAGACCTCAATCGATAGCCTTAGCCAAAAACATTCAGTACTTC; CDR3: CASRPQSIALAKNIQYF
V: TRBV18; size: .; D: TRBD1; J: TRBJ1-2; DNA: TGTGCCAGCTCACCACAGGGGACAGGGAGTGACTATGGCTACACCTTC; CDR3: CASSPQGTGSDYGYTF
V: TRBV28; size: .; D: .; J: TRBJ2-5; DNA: TGTGCCAGCAGCCCTCCCGTTGGGCCAGTGGAGACCCAGTACTTC; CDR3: CASSPPVGPVETQYF